This T cell receptor beta chain was recorded in a study of cytomegalovirus exposure and HLA in healthy donors. Regarding the study as a whole: In an earlier analysis, productive rearrangement rates for most beta V segments clustered near 87% or 30%. V- and J-gene trimming in TCR beta was tied to a missense DCLRE1C variant by an analysis performed later. Later analysis identified around 15,000 TCR beta sequences associated with HLA alleles, using a false discovery rate threshold of 0.05. Apart from CMV serostatus, no immune exposure information was available.

Amplification used 60 Vbeta primers and 13 Jbeta primers. The table came from immunoSEQ multiplex PCR; TCRdb's copy has only in-frame clones and leaves some out. The repertoire includes around 120,000 clones, 78% of them detected once, and roughly 1.9% sits in the top ten. V was pared by 4 bases and J by 0 bases, with 13 bases between. CDR3 length equals 16 residues. In germline, CDR1 is MNHNS, CDR2 SASEGT. Remarks on this clone: Its antigen is not known.

The TCR was taken from a woman aged 35 to 49 in good health and CMV-seronegative. The V and J genes are TRBV6-1 and TRBJ2-1, with D perhaps TRBD1 (6 bases). Sequences were obtained from PBMCs. CDR3 sequence: CASSGTDRPSYNEQFF. CDR3 sequence (DNA): TGTGCCAGCAGTGGGACAGATAGACCCTCCTACAATGAGCAGTTCTTC.